This T cell receptor (beta chain) was sequenced during a study of blood T cell repertoires in COVID-19. The CDR3 length is 15 residues. Germline V gene data show CDR1 as KGHSH and CDR2 as LQKENI. V shed 3 bases and J 1 base; nucleotides not matched to a gene: 2. Patients in Seattle were enrolled during active infection, then followed longitudinally. As to this clone: This CDR3 is also generated by other DNA sequences in the sample.

Data came from immunoSEQ multiplex PCR; TCRdb stores just in-frame clones and leaves some out. The repertoire holds approximately 170,000 clones, with approximately 86% as singletons. The chain links TRBV18 to TRBJ2-5, with TRBD1 matching over 10 bases. The receptor comes from a woman of 80 years or more with COVID-19, enrolled during active disease. The sample comprised peripheral blood. For the CDR3, the DNA is TGTGCCAGCTCACCGGGACAGGGGTCCCAAGAGACCCAGTACTTC. Translated, it gives CASSPGQGSQETQYF.